The 31 T cell receptor beta chains listed next were all sequenced from one sample in a study of T cell clonality in common variable immunodeficiency. Data came from immunoSEQ multiplex PCR; TCRdb stores just in-frame clones and leaves some out. The sample holds 25,000 to 35,000 clones, and no clone turns up only once. Study-wide results and limits: Reportedly, TCR beta sequences from common variable immunodeficiency showed fewer deletions and N-nucleotide insertions.

These receptors have no known antigen. The sequencing sample was made of peripheral blood mononuclear cells. The receptors shown here come from a human donor with common variable immunodeficiency.

In this sample, this clone turned up a few times. CDR3 residues: CASSAGTYGYTF. Incomplete CDR3 DNA: TGTGCCAGCAGCGCGGGGACCTATGGC. The J gene is TRBJ1-2, the V gene TRBV5-6; maybe TRBD1 (5 bases). The CDR3 goes on 3 residues after the read ends, and that part is filled in from the germline J gene. The CDR3 has 12 amino acids. V lost 4 bases, J lost 4 bases, and 8 bases lay in between. From germline, CDR1 is SGHDT and CDR2 YYEEEE.

In the case of this clone: From the germline J gene comes the end of the CDR3, since the read stops 3 residues before it. The J gene is TRBJ2-3, the V gene TRBV19; 7 positions agree with TRBD1. V gave up 0 bases and J gave up 5 bases; unmatched junction bases: 5. This CDR3 spans 15 amino acids. Germline-derived CDR1 and CDR2 are LNHDA and SQIVND (reference sequence). This CDR3 is CASSIEVTGLDTQYF. Partial CDR3 DNA: TGTGCCAGTAGTATAGAAGTGACAGGGTTAGATACG.

This clone showed up just a few times. The sequenced fragment ends 3 residues before the CDR3 boundary, so the rest is inferred from the germline J gene. The chain couples TRBV7-6 to TRBJ2-2; 7 bases are a match to TRBD1. This CDR3 is built from 15 residues. CDR1 and CDR2 from the germline V gene are SGHVS and FNYEAQ. Trimming took 2 bases from V and 3 from J; bases not matched to a gene: 3. The CDR3 spells CASSLSTGDTGELFF. The CDR3 bases that were read are TGTGCCAGCAGCTTAAGTACAGGGGACACCGGGGAG.

This clone was observed many times. The read gets to within 3 residues of the CDR3 end, and the germline J gene fills in the rest. This sequence joins TRBV18 and TRBJ1-5; D possibly corresponds to TRBD1 (6 bases). Per germline, CDR1 KGHSH and CDR2 LQKENI. CDR3 length equals 20 residues. The V end lost 0 bases, the J end lost 0 bases, and 21 bases lay between the germline ends. CDR3 DNA, as far as it was read: TGTGCCAGCTCACCACCCCCCCTCGGCGGGGGCAAGGGTAGCAATCAGCCC. Residues: CASSPPPLGGGKGSNQP. The whole CDR3 protein reads CASSPPPLGGGKGSNQPQHF.

The table lists this clone with many counts. The read falls 3 residues short of the CDR3 end, and the missing part is taken from the germline J gene. This chain links TRBV5-1 with TRBJ2-5; no definite D call. The germline V and J ends were trimmed by 0 bases and 4 bases, with 10 bases remaining between them. This CDR3 is built from 14 residues. Germline loops: CDR1 SGHRS, CDR2 YFSETQ. The part of the CDR3 DNA that was read is TGCGCCAGCAGCTTGGAGGCCGTAACAGAGACC. Its protein is CASSLEAVTET. The full CDR3 is CASSLEAVTETQYF. Supplemented by reference TRBV5-1 and TRBJ2-5, the full variable domain reads KAGVTQTPRYLIKTRGQQVTLSCSPISGHRSVSWYQQTPGQGLQFLFEYFSETQRNKGNFPGRFSGRQFSNSRSEMNVSTLELGDSALYLCASSLEAVTETQYFGPGTRLLVL.

This clone turned up a few times. This CDR3 is CASSAQGGKGYTF. The CDR3 bases that were read are TGTGCCAGCAGTGCCCAGGGGGGAAAGGGC. V is TRBV6-4 and J is TRBJ1-2, with 7 bases lining up with TRBD1. Coverage ceases 3 residues before the CDR3 finishes, and the germline J gene fills in the end. Germline assignment: CDR1 MRHNA and CDR2 SNTAGT. The CDR3 extends over 13 amino acids.

This clone was seen many times. The read falls 3 residues short of the CDR3 end, and the missing part is taken from the germline J gene. This chain uses TRBV6-2 or TRBV6-3 with TRBJ1-3; 8 nucleotides align to TRBD1. The CDR3 loop spans 15 amino acids. Germline values: CDR1 MNHEY, CDR2 SVGEGT. CDR3: CASRLDRAPASVIYF. The sequenced CDR3 bases are TGTGCCAGCAGATTGGACAGGGCCCCTGCGTCCGTC.

This clone was seen more than once but under ten times. The CDR3 is cut off 3 residues early in the read; its end comes from the germline J gene. The chain couples TRBV2 to TRBJ1-2, with D possibly matching TRBD1 (5 bases). Trimming removed 4 bases at V and 4 bases at J, with 22 bases between. This CDR3 region has 17 residues. CDR1 SNHLY and CDR2 FYNNEI come from the germline V gene. The CDR3 region is CASSASGQGTSGYGYTF. The DNA read from the CDR3 is TGTGCCAGCAGTGCCAGCGGGCAGGGAACCTCTGGCTATGGC.

In regard to this clone: The read terminates 3 residues ahead of where the CDR3 ends, so the germline J gene completes it. The chain carries TRBV30 and TRBJ1-5; the match to TRBD1 covers 8 bases. With 3 bases clipped from V and 7 bases from J, the junction kept 14 bases outside the gene matches. Germline CDR1 is GTSNPN and CDR2 is SVGIG (reference sequence). This CDR3 region has 16 residues. CDR3 DNA, as far as it was read: TGTGCCTGGAGCCGGAGCCTCGGACAGGGAGGGCAGCCC. Its translation is CAWSRSLGQGGQP. The full CDR3 protein reads CAWSRSLGQGGQPQHF.

In its sample, this clone was seen a few times. CDR3 residues: CASSLDRINQPQHF. The covered CDR3 bases are TGTGCCAGCAGCTTAGACAGAATCAATCAGCCC. The chain is built from TRBV7-2 and TRBJ1-5; D is ambiguous. The read ends 3 residues shy of where the CDR3 ends; the end is completed using the germline J gene. CDR1 is SGHTA, CDR2 FQGNSA, per germline. This CDR3 comprises 14 residues. V dropped 1 base and J dropped 3 bases, with 7 bases sitting between them.

About this clone itself: The read ends 3 residues shy of where the CDR3 ends; the end is completed using the germline J gene. This sequence joins TRBV18 and TRBJ1-4; D gene ambiguous. This CDR3 contains 16 residues. Looked up from germline, CDR1 is KGHSH and CDR2 is LQKENI. V was shortened by 3 bases and J by 5 bases, with 16 bases between the two germline ends. The CDR3 sequence: CASSPWTGAGNEKLFF. The CDR3 bases that were read are TGTGCCAGCTCACCTTGGACGGGAGCGGGAAATGAAAAA. Filled out from reference TRBV18 and TRBJ1-4, the complete variable domain reads NAGVMQNPRHLVRRRGQEARLRCSPMKGHSHVYWYRQLPEEGLKFMVYLQKENIIDESGMPKERFSAEFPKEGPSILRIQQVVRGDSAAYFCASSPWTGAGNEKLFFGSGTQLSVL.

This clone was seen only a few times. The read ends 3 residues shy of where the CDR3 ends; the end is completed using the germline J gene. V and J are TRBV2 and TRBJ1-4, with a weak D call TRBD1 (5 bases). V was pared by 6 bases and J by 4 bases, with 12 bases between. CDR3 length: 14 amino acids. Germline CDR1 is SNHLY and CDR2 is FYNNEI. CDR3 DNA (partial): TGTGCCAGCAGCATGCGACAGAGTAATGAAAAA. Translation gives CASSMRQSNEK. The whole CDR3 region reads CASSMRQSNEKLFF.

On this clone: The DNA ends 3 residues before the CDR3 does, and the rest of the CDR3 is filled in from the germline J gene. V and J are TRBV19 and TRBJ2-5, with 9 bases lining up with TRBD1. J gave up 7 bases and V 6 bases, and 15 bases lay outside the gene matches. The CDR3 extends over 16 amino acids. Germline CDR1 is LNHDA and CDR2 is SQIVND (reference sequence). The CDR3 bases that were read are TGTGCCAGTAGAGCCGGGACAGGGTTGGAATCTAGGACC. It specifies CASRAGTGLESRT. The entire CDR3 reads CASRAGTGLESRTQYF.

Only a few counts were recorded for this clone. The sequenced CDR3 bases are TGTGCCAGCAGTGAACCGCTCGGGGTGAACACTGAA. It is translated as CASSEPLGVNTE. The whole CDR3 sequence is CASSEPLGVNTEAFF. V is TRBV6-1 and J is TRBJ1-1; the D is unclear. The read ends 3 residues before the CDR3 terminus; that terminus is restored from the germline J gene. The V gene's germline CDR1 is MNHNS and CDR2 SASEGT. The ends were cut back, 2 bases at V and 0 bases at J, with 10 bases in the middle. The CDR3 covers 15 residues.

In this sample, this clone turned up many times. The CDR3 end falls 3 residues outside the read, so it is completed with the germline J gene. This chain links TRBV7-9 with TRBJ2-1; 14 nucleotides align to TRBD2. Looked up from germline, CDR1 is SEHNR and CDR2 is FQNEAQ (reference sequence). After removal of 5 bases from V and 8 bases from J, the junction contained 5 bases not matched to a gene. The CDR3 has 15 residues. CDR3 region: CASSRGTSGGDEQFF. The sequenced part of the CDR3 DNA is TGTGCCAGCAGCCGAGGGACTAGCGGGGGCGATGAG.

This clone was counted ten times or more. Read coverage stops 3 residues before the CDR3 terminus; the germline J gene supplies the remainder. V and J are TRBV19 and TRBJ1-5; the D gene is possibly TRBD1 (6 bases). The germline V and J ends were trimmed by 0 bases and 2 bases, with 20 bases remaining between them. Germline V CDR1 and CDR2: LNHDA, SQIVND (reference sequence). The CDR3 is 19 amino acids. The CDR3 sequence: CASSIDLRGALFGNQPQHF. The CDR3 DNA, read in part, is TGTGCCAGTAGTATAGATTTACGGGGGGCTCTTTTCGGCAATCAGCCC.

The CDR3 is CASSLEQGNEQFF. CDR3 DNA (partial): TGTGCCAGCAGCTTAGAACAGGGGAATGAG. The chain is built from TRBV7-9 and TRBJ2-1; 7 bases line up with TRBD1. The missing CDR3 end, 3 residues past where the read stops, is filled in from the germline J gene. Germline CDR1 is SEHNR and CDR2 is FQNEAQ (reference sequence). J was trimmed by 7 bases and V by 1 base; bases with no gene match: 1. The CDR3 is made up of 13 amino acids.

This clone was seen repeatedly, ten times or more. Read data end 3 residues before the CDR3 end; the end is taken from the germline J gene. The V call is TRBV7-2, the J call TRBJ1-6; D is uncertain. This CDR3 spans 13 amino acids. Germline assignment: CDR1 SGHTA and CDR2 FQGNSA. Between the trimmed V and J ends, which lost 5 bases and 8 bases, there was a span of 10 bases. The CDR3 loop reads CASSPEYDSPLHF. The sequenced CDR3 bases are TGTGCCAGCAGCCCAGAGTACGATTCACCC.

Turning to this clone: The read gets to within 3 residues of the CDR3 end, and the germline J gene fills in the rest. The gene calls are TRBV7-2 and TRBJ1-5; 7 bases agree with TRBD1. V lost 3 bases, J lost 1 base, and 3 bases stayed unmatched. There are 15 residues in the CDR3. Germline CDR1 is SGHTA and CDR2 is FQGNSA. The CDR3 is CASSFTQGSNQPQHF. The covered CDR3 bases are TGTGCCAGCAGCTTTACACAGGGGAGCAATCAGCCC. The full variable domain, rest sourced from reference TRBV7-2 and TRBJ1-5, is GAGVSQSPSNKVTEKGKDVELRCDPISGHTALYWYRQSLGQGLEFLIYFQGNSAPDKSGLPSDRFSAERTGGSVSTLTIQRTQQEDSAVYLCASSFTQGSNQPQHFGDGTRLSIL.

Regarding this clone: The sequence runs out 3 residues before the end of the CDR3; the remainder is reconstructed from the germline J gene. Other DNA sequences of this sample code for an identical CDR3. This chain connects TRBV7-6 to TRBJ1-1; D is unresolved. V was clipped by 2 bases and J by 1 base, with 5 bases between them. The germline gives CDR1 SGHVS, CDR2 FNYEAQ. This CDR3 contains 13 residues. CDR3 bases read: TGTGCCAGCAGCTTACAGGAGAACACTGAA. Translating it yields CASSLQENTE. The CDR3, in full, reads CASSLQENTEAFF.

This clone has only a few counts. The read gets to within 3 residues of the CDR3 end, and the germline J gene fills in the rest. V usage is TRBV7-8 and J usage is TRBJ2-1; D not resolved. Trimming stripped 3 bases from V and 6 bases from J, with 12 bases between. The CDR3 length is 14 residues. Germline CDR1 SGHVS, CDR2 FQNEAQ. The CDR3 here is CASSFSRLGNEQFF. Partial CDR3 DNA: TGTGCCAGCAGCTTTTCCAGGCTGGGCAATGAG.

This clone was picked up a small number of times. Coverage ceases 3 residues before the CDR3 finishes, and the germline J gene fills in the end. This chain links TRBV30 with TRBJ2-7, with D maybe TRBD2 (6 bases). CDR1 GTSNPN and CDR2 SVGIG come from the germline V gene (reference sequence). This CDR3 has 18 amino acids. With 0 bases removed from V and 4 bases from J, the gap between germline ends came to 25 bases. CDR3 DNA (partial): TGTGCCTGGAGTGTACACATGGGGCCGGGACTCCGGGAATACGAG. It encodes CAWSVHMGPGLREYE. The CDR3, in full, reads CAWSVHMGPGLREYEQYF.

This clone was recorded at least ten times. The observed sequence ends 3 residues before the CDR3 terminus, with the missing tail filled in from the germline J gene. The rearrangement links TRBV18 to TRBJ1-5; 9 positions agree with TRBD1. The V and J ends lost 3 bases and 5 bases, in that order; junction bases with no gene match: 11. In germline, CDR1 is KGHSH, CDR2 LQKENI. The CDR3 contains 17 residues. The sequenced CDR3 bases are TGTGCCAGCTCACCGGTAGACAGGGGGTGGGTCGATCAGCCC. Protein: CASSPVDRGWVDQP. The full CDR3 protein reads CASSPVDRGWVDQPQHF. Full variable domain (outside the CDR3, taken from reference TRBV18 and TRBJ1-5): NAGVMQNPRHLVRRRGQEARLRCSPMKGHSHVYWYRQLPEEGLKFMVYLQKENIIDESGMPKERFSAEFPKEGPSILRIQQVVRGDSAAYFCASSPVDRGWVDQPQHFGDGTRLSIL.

This clone appeared many times. The CDR3 end is not reached by the read, which stops 3 residues before it; the germline J gene fills it in. The chain carries TRBV14 and TRBJ2-3; 13 bases are shared with TRBD2. This CDR3 comprises 15 residues. V lost 4 bases, J lost 7 bases, and 5 bases stayed unmatched. From germline, CDR1 is SGHDN and CDR2 FVKESK. This CDR3 is CASSPTSGGTHTQYF. The sequenced part of the CDR3 DNA is TGTGCCAGCAGCCCGACTAGCGGGGGGACGCATACG.

This clone was observed a handful of times. The CDR3 goes on 3 residues after the read ends, and that part is filled in from the germline J gene. The gene calls are TRBV7-9 and TRBJ1-1; TRBD1 aligns across 7 bases. The trim removed 5 bases at V and 1 base at J, leaving 4 bases unmatched. The CDR3 has 14 residues. Germline lookup yields CDR1 SEHNR and CDR2 FQNEAQ (reference sequence). The chain's CDR3 is CASSIGTANTEAFF. CDR3 bases read: TGTGCCAGCAGCATAGGGACAGCGAACACTGAA.

This clone was recorded a few times. The sequence runs out 3 residues before the end of the CDR3; the remainder is reconstructed from the germline J gene. The chain links TRBV7-2 to TRBJ1-1; weak D call: TRBD1 (5 bases). Germline V gene sequence: CDR1 SGHTA, CDR2 FQGNSA. CDR3 length: 13 amino acids. Trimming shortened V by 5 bases and J by 1 base, and 8 bases separated the two germline ends. The CDR3 reads CASSRQRNTEAFF. Partial CDR3 DNA: TGTGCCAGCAGCCGACAGAGGAACACTGAA.

The sequenced part of the CDR3 DNA is TGTGCCAGCTCCCAGACAGGGGGCGATGGC. It specifies CASSQTGGDG. In full, the CDR3 is CASSQTGGDGYTF. The V gene is TRBV18, the J gene TRBJ1-2, with 10 nucleotides matching TRBD1. With the read ending 3 residues before the CDR3 end, the germline J gene is used to fill in that end. The CDR3 has 13 amino acids. The trim removed 6 bases at V and 6 bases at J, leaving 4 bases unmatched. In germline, CDR1 is KGHSH, CDR2 LQKENI.

This clone was seen at least ten times. Read coverage stops 3 residues before the CDR3 terminus; the germline J gene supplies the remainder. The chain uses TRBV18 and TRBJ1-4; D gene uncertain. CDR1 KGHSH and CDR2 LQKENI come from the germline V gene. The CDR3 contains 15 residues. V was clipped by 1 base and J by 4 bases, with 10 bases between them. The sequenced CDR3 bases are TGTGCCAGCTCACCACAGTCCGGGGTTAATGAAAAA. It is translated as CASSPQSGVNEK. The full-length CDR3 reads as CASSPQSGVNEKLFF.

On this clone itself: The CDR3 end falls 3 residues outside the read, so it is completed with the germline J gene. This chain links TRBV7-2 with TRBJ2-4; 10 bases match TRBD1. J was trimmed by 7 bases and V by 5 bases; bases with no gene match: 5. CDR1 and CDR2 from the germline V gene are SGHTA and FQGNSA. The CDR3 runs to 14 residues. The CDR3 DNA, read in part, is TGTGCCAGCAGCCAGACAGGGGGCGGGAACATT. It yields the protein CASSQTGGGNI. The full CDR3 is CASSQTGGGNIQYF.

This clone was seen ten or more times. A junction boundary mismatches the germline segment, possibly from a read error. The sequence runs out 3 residues before the end of the CDR3; the remainder is reconstructed from the germline J gene. The rearrangement joins TRBV4-2 to TRBJ1-5; D ambiguous. The length of the CDR3 is 15 residues. Germline CDR1 and CDR2: LGHNA and YNFKEQ. CDR3 bases read: TGCGCCAGCAGCCCTACAGTTTATAGCAATCAGCCC. Translation: CASSPTVYSNQP. The whole CDR3 is CASSPTVYSNQPQHF.

This clone appeared a few times. The sequenced fragment ends 3 residues before the CDR3 boundary, so the rest is inferred from the germline J gene. This sequence joins TRBV7-2 and TRBJ1-5, with a possible D match to TRBD1 (5 bases). This CDR3 comprises 13 residues. The germline V gene encodes CDR1 SGHTA and CDR2 FQGNSA. V dropped 3 bases and J dropped 7 bases, with 10 bases sitting between them. CDR3 loop: CASSLRGEQPQHF. CDR3 bases read: TGTGCCAGCAGCTTGAGAGGGGAACAGCCC.